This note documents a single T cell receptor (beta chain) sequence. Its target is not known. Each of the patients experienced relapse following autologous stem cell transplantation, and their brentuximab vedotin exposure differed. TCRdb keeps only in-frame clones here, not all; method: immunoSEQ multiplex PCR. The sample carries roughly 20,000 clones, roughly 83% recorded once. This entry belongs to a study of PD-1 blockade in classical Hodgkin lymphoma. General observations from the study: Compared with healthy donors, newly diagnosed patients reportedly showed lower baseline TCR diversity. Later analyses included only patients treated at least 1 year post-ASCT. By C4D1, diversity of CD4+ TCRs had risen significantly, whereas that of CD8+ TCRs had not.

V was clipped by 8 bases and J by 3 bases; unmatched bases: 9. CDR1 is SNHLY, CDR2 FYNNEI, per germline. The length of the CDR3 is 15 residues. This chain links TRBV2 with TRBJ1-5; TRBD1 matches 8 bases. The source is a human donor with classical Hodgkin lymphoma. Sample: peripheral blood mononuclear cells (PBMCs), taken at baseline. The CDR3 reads CASEWDRLFNQPQHF. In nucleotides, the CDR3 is TGTGCCAGCGAGTGGGACAGGCTCTTCAATCAGCCCCAGCATTTT.